This TCR beta chain comes out of a study of radiotherapy plus CTLA-4 blockade in lung cancer. Study summary: Objective responses were recorded in 15% to 20% of patients, with disease control recorded in 30% to 35%. The study, taken as a whole, reports: Once radiotherapy plus ipilimumab had been given, TCR clones derived from tumor expanded in blood. Response was reportedly best predicted by early blood T cell clone dynamics, with interferon-beta.

This CDR3 has 13 amino acids. Per germline, CDR1 MNHEY and CDR2 SMNVEV (reference sequence). Germline trimming cut 5 bases from V and 4 bases from J; bases unmatched to any gene: 0. Repertoires were generated with immunoSEQ multiplex PCR, while TCRdb's copy carries only in-frame clones and drops some. Of tens of thousands of clones in the sample, approximately 79% were seen once. Worth noting for this clone: What it binds is not known.

Sequenced material: peripheral blood, taken from a patient treated with radiotherapy plus ipilimumab. The rearrangement joins TRBV27 to TRBJ2-5; TRBD2 agrees at 11 bases. The sequence was obtained from a human donor with non-small cell lung cancer who had stable disease on radiotherapy plus ipilimumab. The CDR3 nucleotides are TGTGCCAGCAGTCTAGCGGGGGGAGAGACCCAGTACTTC. The encoded protein is CASSLAGGETQYF.